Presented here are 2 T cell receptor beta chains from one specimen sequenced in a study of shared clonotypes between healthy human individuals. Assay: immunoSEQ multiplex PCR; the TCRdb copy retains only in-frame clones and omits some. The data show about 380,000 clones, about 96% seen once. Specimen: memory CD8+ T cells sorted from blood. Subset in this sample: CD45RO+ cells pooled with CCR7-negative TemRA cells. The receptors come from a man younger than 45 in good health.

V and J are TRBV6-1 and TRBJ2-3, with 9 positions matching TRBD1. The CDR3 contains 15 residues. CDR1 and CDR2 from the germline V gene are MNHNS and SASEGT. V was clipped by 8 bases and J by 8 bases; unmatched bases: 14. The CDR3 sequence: CASGDRASYYSTQYF. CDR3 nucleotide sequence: TGTGCCAGCGGGGACAGGGCCTCATATTATAGTACGCAGTATTTT.

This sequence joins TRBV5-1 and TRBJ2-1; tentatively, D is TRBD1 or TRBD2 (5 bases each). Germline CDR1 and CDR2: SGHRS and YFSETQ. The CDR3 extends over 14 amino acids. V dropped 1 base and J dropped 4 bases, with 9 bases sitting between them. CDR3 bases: TGCGCCAGCAGCTTGAGGGACGGGTACAATGAGCAGTTCTTC. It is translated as CASSLRDGYNEQFF. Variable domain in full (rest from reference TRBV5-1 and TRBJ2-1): KAGVTQTPRYLIKTRGQQVTLSCSPISGHRSVSWYQQTPGQGLQFLFEYFSETQRNKGNFPGRFSGRQFSNSRSEMNVSTLELGDSALYLCASSLRDGYNEQFFGPGTRLTVL.